A selection of T cell receptor beta chains follows, all from one sample in a study of blood T cell repertoires in COVID-19. TCRdb keeps only in-frame clones here, not all; method: immunoSEQ multiplex PCR. The sample holds approximately 90,000 clones, about 91% seen once. The sample was peripheral blood. These receptors originate from a man in his sixties with acute or convalescent COVID-19. The CDR3 runs from the conserved cysteine through the conserved F or W. The order of the fields is V gene, J gene, CDR3 protein.

V gene: TRBV29-1; J gene: TRBJ1-2; CDR3 protein: CSVETGAGYTF
V gene: TRBV18; J gene: TRBJ2-3; CDR3 protein: CASSPMAGRAFSDTQYF
V gene: TRBV13; J gene: TRBJ1-1; CDR3 protein: CASSLGAGPGNTEAFF
V gene: TRBV28; J gene: TRBJ2-7; CDR3 protein: CASTRARGKSDEQYF
V gene: TRBV7-9; J gene: TRBJ2-3; CDR3 protein: CASSSSGDTQYF
V gene: TRBV9; J gene: TRBJ1-2; CDR3 protein: CASSANQGTAYGYTF
V gene: TRBV29-1; J gene: TRBJ2-7; CDR3 protein: CSARQGGYEQYF
V gene: TRBV2; J gene: TRBJ1-2; CDR3 protein: CASSEDRGIAGYTF
V gene: TRBV10-3; J gene: TRBJ1-5; CDR3 protein: CAISRVGDNQPQHF
V gene: TRBV18; J gene: TRBJ1-2; CDR3 protein: CASSPNEFGYTF
V gene: TRBV6-5; J gene: TRBJ1-2; CDR3 protein: CASSLTGDYGYTF
V gene: TRBV7-9; J gene: TRBJ2-7; CDR3 protein: CASSLASGAYEQYF
V gene: TRBV24-1; J gene: TRBJ2-3; CDR3 protein: CATSEPGQTGGTDTQYF
V gene: TRBV5-1; J gene: TRBJ1-3; CDR3 protein: CASSFPLDRADSGNTIYF
V gene: TRBV7-6; J gene: TRBJ2-7; CDR3 protein: CASTIVRQGSSYEQYF
V gene: TRBV5-1; J gene: TRBJ2-7; CDR3 protein: CASREQGDTYEQYF
V gene: TRBV5-1; J gene: TRBJ2-1; CDR3 protein: CASSRGTSVNEQFF
V gene: TRBV5-1; J gene: TRBJ1-2; CDR3 protein: CASSLNRDRDSGYTF
V gene: TRBV5-1; J gene: TRBJ1-1; CDR3 protein: CASSLASGGNTEAFF
V gene: TRBV3-1/TRBV3-2; J gene: TRBJ2-3; CDR3 protein: CASSSRTGLAGGRTSTDTQYF
V gene: TRBV9; J gene: TRBJ2-1; CDR3 protein: CASSVPAGQGPSYEQFF
V gene: TRBV2; J gene: TRBJ1-6; CDR3 protein: CASSEQPTGNSPLHF
V gene: TRBV3-1/TRBV3-2; J gene: TRBJ1-2; CDR3 protein: CASRLQGGPYGYTF
V gene: TRBV27; J gene: TRBJ1-1; CDR3 protein: CASSQNRGTEAFF
V gene: TRBV7-8; J gene: TRBJ1-5; CDR3 protein: CASSVQGAGSNQPQHF
V gene: TRBV6-4; J gene: TRBJ2-1; CDR3 protein: CASSALAGGSYNEQFF
V gene: TRBV29-1; J gene: TRBJ1-2; CDR3 protein: CSVLGEGGQRSYGYTF
V gene: TRBV5-1; J gene: TRBJ2-7; CDR3 protein: CASSFGLAGPLYEQYF
V gene: TRBV9; J gene: TRBJ1-4; CDR3 protein: CASSPTGGLNEKLFF
V gene: TRBV6-2/TRBV6-3; J gene: TRBJ2-2; CDR3 protein: CASSYSVGTGELFF
V gene: TRBV9; J gene: TRBJ2-7; CDR3 protein: CASSSGGYEQYF
V gene: TRBV2; J gene: TRBJ1-1; CDR3 protein: CASRRDREKTEAFF
V gene: TRBV27; J gene: TRBJ1-1; CDR3 protein: CASSPAGGLNTEAFF
V gene: TRBV2; J gene: TRBJ1-1; CDR3 protein: CASRPDRGQAFF
V gene: TRBV20-1; J gene: TRBJ1-2; CDR3 protein: CSASRQGSYYGYTF
V gene: TRBV6-5; J gene: TRBJ2-5; CDR3 protein: CASRERGRGETQYF
V gene: TRBV10-3; J gene: TRBJ1-1; CDR3 protein: CAISAGEMFEAFF
V gene: TRBV24-1; J gene: TRBJ1-2; CDR3 protein: CATSDGPGQGGYTF
V gene: TRBV7-9; J gene: TRBJ2-1; CDR3 protein: CASSFDRGAYNEQFF
V gene: TRBV5-1; J gene: TRBJ2-7; CDR3 protein: CASSLGQGGYEQYF